This T cell receptor beta chain was documented in a study of blood T cell repertoires in COVID-19. TCRdb keeps only in-frame clones here, not all; method: immunoSEQ multiplex PCR. Found here are 190,000 or so clones, around 81% of them singletons; the top ten hold 0.95%. The V gene's germline CDR1 is MNHEY and CDR2 SVGAGI. V shed 6 bases, J shed 5 bases, and the junction held 6 bases outside the gene matches. The CDR3 totals 13 residues. This rearrangement joins TRBV6-5 to TRBJ1-2; 7 bases fit TRBD1. Sequencing input: peripheral blood. The source is a man between 60 and 75 years old with COVID-19, enrolled during active disease. The chain's CDR3 is CASSRGASYGYTF. The CDR3 DNA reads as TGTGCCAGCAGCAGGGGGGCTTCTTATGGCTACACCTTC.